A selection of T cell receptor beta chains follows, all from one sample in a study of blood T cell repertoires in COVID-19. Assay: immunoSEQ multiplex PCR; the TCRdb copy retains only in-frame clones and omits some. The data hold 150,000 to 180,000 clones, with under 90% observed a single time. Input material: peripheral blood. These receptors were taken from a man between 60 and 70 years old with acute or convalescent COVID-19. Both conserved end residues are trimmed from each CDR3.

V gene	J gene	CDR3 protein
TRBV2	TRBJ1-5	ASSATGYRSNQPQH
TRBV5-6	TRBJ2-4	ASSLRSGTIAKNIQY
TRBV10-3	TRBJ1-1	AVYPGQGMNTEAF
TRBV6-2/TRBV6-3	TRBJ1-5	ASSYPGSNQPQH
TRBV6-6	TRBJ2-7	ASRTIRDTSYEQY
TRBV7-9	TRBJ1-6	ASSLADRPSPLH
TRBV30	TRBJ2-7	AWNQGLAGSYEQY
TRBV9	TRBJ1-6	ASSTQGSYNSPLH
TRBV7-2	TRBJ2-7	ASSLYYTGGYEQY
TRBV5-5	TRBJ1-6	ASSFDFGRGNSPLH
TRBV7-9	TRBJ1-1	ASSLRTRVF
TRBV5-1	TRBJ2-4	ASKNIGQGDIQY
TRBV6-6	TRBJ1-2	ASSHGTGSYGYT
TRBV5-1	TRBJ2-5	ASSLGLQETQY
TRBV24-1	TRBJ2-1	ATSRQGGSNNEQF
TRBV14	TRBJ2-4	ASSRPERGKNIQY
TRBV4-2	TRBJ1-2	ASSHDLGQVYGYT
TRBV10-3	TRBJ2-7	AIRKSGRGSYEQY
TRBV28	TRBJ2-3	ASSPTRSGRGSDTQY
TRBV19	TRBJ1-5	ASSLRNQPQH
TRBV2	TRBJ2-2	ASRETPNTGELF